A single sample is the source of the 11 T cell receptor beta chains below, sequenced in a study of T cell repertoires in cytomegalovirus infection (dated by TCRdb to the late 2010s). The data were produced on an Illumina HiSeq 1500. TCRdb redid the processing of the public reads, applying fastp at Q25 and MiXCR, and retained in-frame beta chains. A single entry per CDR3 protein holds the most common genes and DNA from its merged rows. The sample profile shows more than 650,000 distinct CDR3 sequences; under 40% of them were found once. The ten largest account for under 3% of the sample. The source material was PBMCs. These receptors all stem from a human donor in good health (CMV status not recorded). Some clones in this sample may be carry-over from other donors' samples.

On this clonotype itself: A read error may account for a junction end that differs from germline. The CDR3, as DNA: TGTGCCAGCAGGCCCTCGCCAGAGCCCCAGTACTTC. Translation: CASRPSPEPQYF. The chain employs TRBV28 and TRBJ2-5; no definite D call. This CDR3 is built from 12 residues. Germline values: CDR1 MDHEN, CDR2 SYDVKM.

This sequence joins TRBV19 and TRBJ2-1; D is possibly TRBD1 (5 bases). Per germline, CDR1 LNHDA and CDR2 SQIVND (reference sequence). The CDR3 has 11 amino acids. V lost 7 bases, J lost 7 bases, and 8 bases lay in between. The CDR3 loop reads CASMKGNEQFF. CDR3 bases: TGTGCCAGTATGAAGGGGAATGAGCAGTTCTTC.

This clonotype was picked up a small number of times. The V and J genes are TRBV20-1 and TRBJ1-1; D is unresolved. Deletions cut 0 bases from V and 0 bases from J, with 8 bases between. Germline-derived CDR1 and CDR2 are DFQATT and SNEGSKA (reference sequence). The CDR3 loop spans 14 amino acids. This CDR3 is CSARDLGVNTEAFF. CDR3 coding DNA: TGCAGTGCTAGAGATCTGGGCGTGAACACTGAAGCTTTCTTT.

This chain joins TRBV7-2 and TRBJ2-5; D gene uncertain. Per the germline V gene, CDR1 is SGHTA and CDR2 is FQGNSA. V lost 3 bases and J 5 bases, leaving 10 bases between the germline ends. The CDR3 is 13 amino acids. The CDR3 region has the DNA TGTGCCAGCAGCTTTAGTCCGCTGGAGACCCAGTACTTC. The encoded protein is CASSFSPLETQYF.

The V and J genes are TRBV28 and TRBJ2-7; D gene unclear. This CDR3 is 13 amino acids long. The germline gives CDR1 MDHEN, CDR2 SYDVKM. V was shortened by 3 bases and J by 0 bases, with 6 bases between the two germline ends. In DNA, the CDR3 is TGTGCCAGCAGTTTGCTTGTCTCCTACGAGCAGTACTTC. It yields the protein CASSLLVSYEQYF.

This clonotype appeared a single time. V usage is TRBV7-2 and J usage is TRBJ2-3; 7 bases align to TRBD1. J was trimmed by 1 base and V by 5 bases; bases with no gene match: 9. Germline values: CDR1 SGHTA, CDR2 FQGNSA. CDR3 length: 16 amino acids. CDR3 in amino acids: CASSPNRGRGTDTQYF. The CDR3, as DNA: TGTGCCAGCAGCCCTAACAGGGGACGGGGCACAGATACGCAGTATTTT.

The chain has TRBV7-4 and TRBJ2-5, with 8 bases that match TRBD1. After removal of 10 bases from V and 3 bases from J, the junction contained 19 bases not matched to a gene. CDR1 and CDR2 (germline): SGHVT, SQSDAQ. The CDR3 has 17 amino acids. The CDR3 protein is CATSRGPGTGIKETQYF. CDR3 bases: TGTGCCACCTCGAGAGGACCCGGGACAGGCATCAAAGAGACCCAGTACTTC.

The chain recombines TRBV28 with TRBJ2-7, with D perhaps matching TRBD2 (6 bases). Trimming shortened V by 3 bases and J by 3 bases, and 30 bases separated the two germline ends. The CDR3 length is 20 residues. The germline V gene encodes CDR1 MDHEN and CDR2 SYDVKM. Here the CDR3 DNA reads TGTGCCAGCAGTTTTGCCCTACTAAGGAAATCCCCACGGAGGGGCTACGAGCAGTACTTC. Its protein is CASSFALLRKSPRRGYEQYF.

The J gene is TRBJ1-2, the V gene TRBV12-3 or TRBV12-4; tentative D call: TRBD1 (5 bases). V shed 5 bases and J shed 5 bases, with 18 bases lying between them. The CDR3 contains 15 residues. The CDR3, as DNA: TGTGCCAGCAGTGTCATATCCGGGGCTGAGTATGGCTACACCTTC. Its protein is CASSVISGAEYGYTF.

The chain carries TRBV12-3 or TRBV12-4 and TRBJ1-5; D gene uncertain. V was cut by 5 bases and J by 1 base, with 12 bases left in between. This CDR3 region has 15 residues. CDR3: CASSPGRMSNQPQHF. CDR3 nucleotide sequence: TGTGCCAGCAGTCCCGGACGAATGAGCAATCAGCCCCAGCATTTT.

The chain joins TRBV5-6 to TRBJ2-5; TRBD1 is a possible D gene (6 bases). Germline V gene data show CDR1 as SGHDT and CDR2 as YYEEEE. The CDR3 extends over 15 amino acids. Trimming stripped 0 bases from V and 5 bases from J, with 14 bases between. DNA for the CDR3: TGTGCCAGCAGCTTGGTTCGGGGTAGGGGGGAGACCCAGTACTTC. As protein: CASSLVRGRGETQYF.